This T cell receptor (beta chain) was recovered during a study of patients and donors after allogeneic stem cell transplantation. TCRdb itself ran the RT-PCR reads through MiXCR, one entry per CDR3 protein. The data show about 160,000 distinct CDR3 sequences, with about two fifths seen just once and around 50% held by the top ten. The V and J ends lost 5 bases and 1 base, in that order; junction bases with no gene match: 5. Looked up from germline, CDR1 is DFQATT and CDR2 is SNEGSKA (reference sequence). The CDR3 totals 16 residues. This clonotype was counted a few times. The sequencing input was blood, either unsorted or a sorted T cell fraction (not recorded which). The receptor was isolated from a human donor who was either an allogeneic HSCT recipient or a stem cell or donor lymphocyte infusion donor (not recorded which). It is not recorded whose cells these are; they may come from a transplant donor. V and J are TRBV20-1 and TRBJ1-6, with 10 bases fitting TRBD1. CDR3 coding DNA: TGCAGTGCTGGGGACAGGGGAAGGTCCTATAATTCACCCCTCCACTTT. This gives the protein CSAGDRGRSYNSPLHF.